Each of the 30 T cell receptor beta chains below was sequenced from the same sample in a study of blood T cells in healthy people across ages. Then a second PCR, running roughly 7 to 11 cycles, was carried out with a sample-barcoded 5' primer and a J-beta primer mix. TCRdb analysed the 5' RACE reads with MiXCR anew, one entry per CDR3 protein. The sample shows around 870,000 distinct CDR3 sequences, 29% of them seen only once. Sequenced material: blood. The source of these receptors is an elderly woman in good health.

The chain recombines TRBV6-2 or TRBV6-3 with TRBJ1-2; D not certain. Germline V gene sequence: CDR1 MNHEY, CDR2 SVGEGT. This CDR3 comprises 12 residues. Trimming took 6 bases from V and 10 from J, leaving 15 bases between them. In nucleotides, the CDR3 is TGTGCCAGCAGGGAAGCTTGGGTCTACTACACCTTC. Amino acids: CASREAWVYYTF.

The rearrangement links TRBV29-1 to TRBJ1-1; D unclear. The V and J ends lost 8 bases and 4 bases respectively, with 17 bases between them. Germline CDR1 and CDR2: SQVTM and ANQGSEA. This CDR3 comprises 13 residues. The CDR3 sequence: CSSLGWAGTEAFF. CDR3 nucleotides: TGCAGCTCCTTGGGGTGGGCGGGCACTGAAGCTTTCTTT. Full variable domain (outside the CDR3, taken from reference TRBV29-1 and TRBJ1-1): SAVISQKPSRDICQRGTSLTIQCQVDSQVTMMFWYRQQPGQSLTLIATANQGSEATYESGFVIDKFPISRPNLTFSTLTVSNMSPEDSSIYLCSSLGWAGTEAFFGQGTRLTVV.

This chain connects TRBV4-3 to TRBJ2-1; 8 bases agree with TRBD2. Trimming removed 3 bases from V and 14 bases from J; junction bases left unmatched: 9. CDR1 and CDR2 from the germline V gene are LGHNA and YSLEER. CDR3 length equals 13 residues. Here the CDR3 reads CASSQDQRGTKFF. The CDR3 DNA follows: TGCGCCAGCAGCCAGGATCAGCGGGGGACCAAGTTCTTC.

This chain links TRBV12-3 or TRBV12-4 with TRBJ2-1; 15 bases align to TRBD2. The CDR3 contains 16 residues. V lost 3 bases, J lost 12 bases, and 9 bases stayed unmatched. In nucleotides, the CDR3 is TGTGCCAGCAGTTTGGGGACTAGCGGGGGGCCTCCGGGGCAGTTCTTC. This gives the protein CASSLGTSGGPPGQFF.

This clonotype was observed at least ten times. CDR3 nucleotide sequence: TGTGCCAGCAGCCAAGATCTTGCGAAACTCTACGAGCAGTACTTC. It translates to CASSQDLAKLYEQYF. The chain couples TRBV3-1 to TRBJ2-7; D remains unclear. Germline assignment: CDR1 LGHDT and CDR2 YNNKEL (reference sequence). The CDR3 has 15 amino acids. The V gene lost 0 bases and the J gene lost 3 bases, with 12 bases spanning the gap.

The chain employs TRBV20-1 and TRBJ2-2; D gene unclear. Germline lookup yields CDR1 DFQATT and CDR2 SNEGSKA (reference sequence). This CDR3 region has 12 residues. Trimming took 5 bases from V and 10 from J, leaving 14 bases between them. The CDR3 nucleotides read TGCAGTGCTTCCCTTGGGTTCGCGGAGCTGTTTTTT. Its translation: CSASLGFAELFF.

This clonotype was detected many times. The chain is built from TRBV7-2 and TRBJ1-2, with TRBD1 as a possible D gene (5 bases). Germline V gene data show CDR1 as SGHTA and CDR2 as FQGNSA. Trimming pared 2 bases from V and 3 bases from J, leaving 10 bases between. The CDR3 is made up of 14 amino acids. The CDR3 DNA reads as TGTGCCAGCAGCTTAACACAGGCCGACTATGGCTACACCTTC. Translated: CASSLTQADYGYTF.

The count of this clonotype is one. This rearrangement joins TRBV5-4 to TRBJ1-1; no clear D. The V end lost 0 bases, the J end lost 0 bases, and 9 bases lay between the germline ends. CDR1 and CDR2 from the germline V gene are SGHNT and YYREEE (reference sequence). CDR3 length: 15 residues. The CDR3 region is CASSLEQFMNTEAFF. The DNA of the CDR3 is TGTGCCAGCAGCTTGGAACAGTTCATGAACACTGAAGCTTTCTTT.

This CDR3 reads CASSQPGQGIGNEQFF. DNA for the CDR3: TGTGCCAGCAGCCAACCGGGACAGGGGATCGGGAATGAGCAGTTCTTC. This chain joins TRBV5-8 and TRBJ2-1; TRBD1 matches 10 bases. V was pared by 4 bases and J by 7 bases, with 11 bases of the junction left unmatched. Germline V gives CDR1 SGHTS, CDR2 YDEGEE. CDR3 length: 16 amino acids.

There are a few counts of this clonotype. V usage is TRBV27 and J usage is TRBJ2-2; TRBD2 is a possible D gene (6 bases). The germline V and J ends were trimmed by 8 bases and 4 bases, with 17 bases remaining between them. CDR1 and CDR2 (germline): MNHEY, SMNVEV (reference sequence). This CDR3 comprises 15 residues. The CDR3 DNA follows: TGTGCCAGCCGAGTCGGGGGACGGGGCACCGGGGAGCTGTTTTTT. Amino acid sequence: CASRVGGRGTGELFF.

As for this clonotype: This clone may be a read error of a much larger clone one base away. The chain links TRBV12-3 or TRBV12-4 to TRBJ1-5; unclear D gene. This CDR3 region has 15 residues. The CDR3 DNA follows: TGTACCAGCAGTTTGACCGACCGGTTCTATCAGCCCCAGCATTTT. It translates to CTSSLTDRFYQPQHF.

This clonotype was seen repeatedly, ten times or more. The J gene is TRBJ2-1, the V gene TRBV7-2, with a tentative D call TRBD1 (5 bases). Germline CDR1 and CDR2: SGHTA and FQGNSA. With 2 bases removed from V and 6 bases from J, the gap between germline ends came to 14 bases. The CDR3 is 15 amino acids. The chain's CDR3 is CASSLLRVARNEQFF. The CDR3 DNA is TGTGCCAGCAGCTTACTCAGGGTGGCACGCAATGAGCAGTTCTTC.

At least ten counts were recorded for this clonotype. The chain joins TRBV12-3 or TRBV12-4 to TRBJ2-7; 11 bases match TRBD1. The CDR3 covers 15 residues. Trimming at V came to 3 bases and at J to 3 bases, leaving 4 bases not matched to a gene. CDR3 protein: CASSLGGTGGYEQYF. As DNA, the CDR3 is TGTGCCAGCAGTTTGGGGGGGACAGGGGGCTACGAGCAGTACTTC.

The chain uses TRBV20-1 and TRBJ2-7; D possibly corresponds to TRBD2 (5 bases). The CDR3 has 14 residues. Per the germline V gene, CDR1 is DFQATT and CDR2 is SNEGSKA (reference sequence). Trimming took off 6 bases at V and 10 bases at J, with 25 bases between the two ends. CDR3 in amino acids: CSASPQRLEGPQYF. The CDR3 DNA reads TGCAGTGCCAGCCCCCAGCGGCTCGAAGGTCCCCAGTACTTC.

In the case of this clonotype: A much larger clonotype is one base distant, so this may be a read error. The chain is built from TRBV7-2 and TRBJ2-5, with a possible D match to TRBD2 (6 bases). V was shortened by 4 bases and J by 2 bases, with 17 bases between the two germline ends. Germline V lookup: CDR1 SGHTA, CDR2 FQGNSA. The CDR3 runs to 16 residues. This CDR3 reads CASSSQAGLIQETQYF. The CDR3 DNA follows: TGTGCCAGCAGCTCACAGGCGGGACTGATTCAAGAGACCCAGTACTTC.

The chain has TRBV20-1 and TRBJ1-5, with D perhaps TRBD1 (5 bases). V lost 1 base, J lost 3 bases, and 25 bases lay in between. Germline CDR1 is DFQATT and CDR2 is SNEGSKA (reference sequence). The CDR3 is 19 amino acids. The CDR3 DNA reads TGCAGTGCTAGAGTAACAGGCCACCTAAATCCCCTAAACAATCAGCCCCAGCATTTT. Amino acid sequence: CSARVTGHLNPLNNQPQHF.

This clonotype was counted only a few times. The genes are TRBV5-1 and TRBJ2-5, with 8 bases fitting TRBD1. The J call may be mistaken, given a closer DNA end match to TRBJ2-7. This CDR3 region has 15 residues. Germline V gene lookup returns CDR1 SGHRS and CDR2 YFSETQ. CDR3 in DNA: TGCGCCAGCAGCCAAGGACAGGGAAGTTTCTACGAGCAGTACTTC. Translating gives CASSQGQGSFYEQYF.

This clonotype was found many times. The rearrangement uses TRBV5-1 and TRBJ2-7; D is possibly TRBD1 (6 bases). CDR1 is SGHRS and CDR2 is YFSETQ in the germline V gene. Trimming took 1 base from V and 6 from J, leaving 23 bases between them. CDR3 length: 17 residues. CDR3 loop: CASSLSLQQGSPLEQYF. The CDR3 coding sequence is TGCGCCAGCAGCTTGTCGCTCCAACAGGGATCCCCTCTCGAGCAGTACTTC. The full variable domain, with the rest looked up from reference TRBV5-1 and TRBJ2-7, is KAGVTQTPRYLIKTRGQQVTLSCSPISGHRSVSWYQQTPGQGLQFLFEYFSETQRNKGNFPGRFSGRQFSNSRSEMNVSTLELGDSALYLCASSLSLQQGSPLEQYFGPGTRLTVT.

The V and J genes are TRBV20-1 and TRBJ2-1; D gene ambiguous. CDR3 length: 14 amino acids. Germline CDR1 reads DFQATT; CDR2 reads SNEGSKA (reference sequence). V was shortened by 0 bases and J by 7 bases, with 13 bases between the two germline ends. Here the CDR3 reads CSARDLQLRNEQFF. CDR3 DNA sequence: TGCAGTGCTAGAGATCTCCAGCTGAGGAATGAGCAGTTCTTC.

This clonotype has a handful of counts. The V and J genes are TRBV12-3 or TRBV12-4 and TRBJ1-2; D unclear. Between the trimmed V and J ends, which lost 3 bases and 8 bases, there was a span of 7 bases. This CDR3 is 11 amino acids long. DNA of the CDR3: TGTGCCAGCAGTTTCCACGGGGGCTACACCTTC. This translates into CASSFHGGYTF.

V usage is TRBV7-2 and J usage is TRBJ1-5; D not certain. The CDR3 sequence is 15 residues long. Germline CDR1 and CDR2: SGHTA and FQGNSA. V was shortened by 4 bases and J by 2 bases, with 12 bases between the two germline ends. DNA of the CDR3: TGTGCCAGCAGCTCCTCCGGAGGGCGCAATCAGCCCCAGCATTTT. Its translation: CASSSSGGRNQPQHF. Drawing the rest from reference TRBV7-2 and TRBJ1-5, the complete variable domain is GAGVSQSPSNKVTEKGKDVELRCDPISGHTALYWYRQSLGQGLEFLIYFQGNSAPDKSGLPSDRFSAERTGGSVSTLTIQRTQQEDSAVYLCASSSSGGRNQPQHFGDGTRLSIL.

The rearrangement uses TRBV7-2 and TRBJ2-7; D is possibly TRBD1 (6 bases). V lost 4 bases to trimming and J lost 3 bases, with 16 bases between them. This CDR3 is 15 amino acids long. Germline CDR1 SGHTA, CDR2 FQGNSA. The CDR3 DNA reads TGTGCCAGCAGCTCTACCCAGACAGGACGCTACGAGCAGTACTTC. It specifies CASSSTQTGRYEQYF.

This clonotype has at least ten counts. A much bigger clone sits one base away, suggesting this may be a read error. The chain joins TRBV29-1 to TRBJ2-5, with D tentatively TRBD2 (6 bases). V lost 6 bases and J lost 5, with 13 bases in between. CDR1 SQVTM and CDR2 ANQGSEA come from the germline V gene. This CDR3 spans 12 amino acids. The CDR3 sequence: CSVATSRETQYF. CDR3 in DNA: TGCAGCGTCGCAACTAGCAGGGAGACCCAGTACTTC.

The J gene is TRBJ2-2, the V gene TRBV11-2; no firm D call. Germline loops: CDR1 SGHAT, CDR2 FQNNGV. CDR3 length: 15 residues. Trimming took off 1 base at V and 3 bases at J, with 9 bases between the two ends. The CDR3 sequence: CASSLVAGHTGELFF. Written as DNA, the CDR3 is TGTGCCAGCAGCTTAGTGGCAGGTCACACCGGGGAGCTGTTTTTT.

This clonotype has just a few counts. The V and J genes are TRBV24-1 and TRBJ2-1; possibly TRBD1 for D (6 bases). CDR3 size: 16 residues. Germline-derived CDR1 and CDR2 are KGHDR and SFDVKD. The ends were cut back, 1 base at V and 6 bases at J, with 15 bases in the middle. The CDR3 spells CATSDFSRGTSNEQFF. In DNA, the CDR3 is TGTGCCACCAGTGATTTTTCCAGGGGCACGTCCAATGAGCAGTTCTTC.

This clonotype was recorded a few times. V gene TRBV6-1 combines with J gene TRBJ1-1; D remains unclear. The CDR3 loop spans 15 amino acids. The ends were cut back, 7 bases at V and 1 base at J, with 16 bases in the middle. The germline V gene has CDR1 MNHNS and CDR2 SASEGT. This chain's CDR3 is CASIRLGMRNTEAFF. The CDR3 DNA follows: TGTGCCAGCATCAGGTTGGGGATGCGGAACACTGAAGCTTTCTTT.

This clonotype appeared many times. The V gene is TRBV7-9, the J gene TRBJ2-7; D may correspond to TRBD1 or TRBD2 (7 bases each). The germline CDR1 and CDR2 sequences are SEHNR and FQNEAQ (reference sequence). The CDR3 contains 15 residues. The V end lost 4 bases, the J end lost 2 bases, and 15 bases lay between the germline ends. CDR3 loop: CASSSGGAGTYEQYF. CDR3 nucleotides: TGTGCCAGCAGCTCAGGGGGGGCTGGAACCTACGAGCAGTACTTC.

This clonotype was seen ten or more times. The V gene is TRBV20-1, the J gene TRBJ2-1; a possible D gene is TRBD1 (5 bases). The V end lost 5 bases, the J end lost 12 bases, and 17 bases lay between the germline ends. CDR1 is DFQATT and CDR2 is SNEGSKA in the germline V gene (reference sequence). This CDR3 has 12 amino acids. For the CDR3, the DNA is TGCAGTGCTCCTGGGGTACCAACAGGGCAGTTCTTC. It specifies CSAPGVPTGQFF.

V gene TRBV7-2 combines with J gene TRBJ2-5, with a possible D match to TRBD2 (6 bases). Trimming removed 4 bases from V and 1 base from J, with 10 bases in between. The CDR3 has 14 residues. CDR1 and CDR2 (germline): SGHTA, FQGNSA. CDR3 in amino acids: CASSWRRGQETQYF. The CDR3 DNA sequence: TGTGCCAGCAGCTGGAGGCGGGGCCAAGAGACCCAGTACTTC.

The sample holds a few counts of this clonotype. One end of the junction varies from germline; a read error may be responsible. The chain links TRBV7-8 to TRBJ2-6; D perhaps matches TRBD2 (6 bases). The CDR3 has 19 amino acids. Germline CDR1 SGHVS, CDR2 FQNEAQ. CDR3 nucleotide sequence: TGTGCCAGCAGCCGGGGACTCCTGAGTGGGACGTCTGGGGTCAACGTCCTGACTTTC. Its protein product is CASSRGLLSGTSGVNVLTF.